The rows below give T cell receptor beta chains drawn from one sample of a study of Ad26.COV2.S vaccination and SARS-CoV-2 variants. Repertoires were generated with immunoSEQ multiplex PCR, while TCRdb's copy carries only in-frame clones and drops some. Of approximately 410,000 clones in the sample, approximately 90% were seen once. The sample consisted of peripheral blood, taken in a trial of Ad26.COV2.S vaccine versus placebo. These receptors all come from a person aged 18-60 years who received the Ad26.COV2.S COVID-19 vaccine or a placebo. CDR3s include the opening cysteine and the closing phenylalanine or tryptophan. The D gene is left open where the match is weak. Rows may omit the clone size; those that give it use once, few, many or a size class.

TRBD1	TRBJ2-1	TRBV5-1	NA	CASSQGTGYRKFF	TGCGCCAGCAGCCAGGGGACAGGTTATAGGAAGTTCTTC
NA	TRBJ2-5	TRBV28	NA	CASSLVDVGETQYF	TGTGCCAGCAGTTTAGTCGACGTAGGAGAGACCCAGTACTTC
TRBD2	TRBJ2-7	TRBV5-4	once	CASSSGGSSYEQYF	TGTGCCAGCAGCTCGGGGGGGAGCTCCTACGAGCAGTACTTC
NA	TRBJ2-7	TRBV6-6	NA	CASSYSSDYEQYF	TGTGCCAGCAGTTACTCGTCCGATTACGAGCAGTACTTC
NA	TRBJ2-2	TRBV2	NA	CASTRTGELFF	TGTGCCAGCACCAGGACCGGGGAGCTGTTTTTT
NA	TRBJ2-1	TRBV11-2	NA	CASSWTTYNEQFF	TGTGCCAGCAGCTGGACTACTTACAATGAGCAGTTCTTC
NA	TRBJ2-7	TRBV27	once	CASSSGVQGQYF	TGTGCCAGCAGTTCAGGGGTTCAAGGGCAGTACTTC
TRBD2	TRBJ2-3	TRBV2	NA	CASTSSGAKGDTQYF	TGTGCCAGCACGTCTAGCGGGGCAAAGGGAGATACGCAGTATTTT
NA	TRBJ1-2	TRBV11-2	NA	CASSFPGGYGYTF	TGTGCCAGCAGCTTCCCAGGTGGGTATGGCTACACCTTC
NA	TRBJ2-5	TRBV5-1	NA	CASSLAVTQETQYF	TGCGCCAGCAGCTTGGCAGTCACCCAAGAGACCCAGTACTTC
TRBD2	TRBJ2-6	TRBV5-8	NA	CASSLGGGRPFSGANVLTF	TGTGCCAGCAGCTTGGGCGGGGGGAGACCTTTCTCTGGGGCCAACGTCCTGACTTTC
NA	TRBJ2-5	TRBV28	NA	CASSLAGTETQYF	TGTGCCAGCAGCCTCGCAGGCACCGAGACCCAGTACTTC
TRBD1	TRBJ1-2	TRBV19	NA	CASSIPRRTGVIYGYTF	TGTGCCAGTAGTATACCCCGTAGGACAGGGGTAATCTATGGCTACACCTTC
NA	TRBJ2-5	TRBV24-1	NA	CATSEGSKETQYF	TGTGCCACCAGTGAGGGATCTAAAGAGACCCAGTACTTC
TRBD1	TRBJ1-1	TRBV29-1	NA	CSVAGGARTEAFF	TGCAGCGTAGCAGGGGGCGCGAGGACTGAAGCTTTCTTT
NA	TRBJ2-5	TRBV29-1	NA	CSVEQGGETQYF	TGCAGCGTTGAACAGGGTGGGGAGACCCAGTACTTC
TRBD2	TRBJ2-5	TRBV30	once	CAWSVPRGWGSVETQYF	TGTGCCTGGAGTGTACCGCGGGGGTGGGGATCAGTGGAGACCCAGTACTTC
TRBD1	TRBJ1-2	TRBV6-2/TRBV6-3	few	CASSPGQEGRGNTF	TGTGCCAGCAGCCCGGGACAGGAGGGACGGGGCAACACCTTC
NA	TRBJ1-1	TRBV18	NA	CASSPTQGNTEAFF	TGTGCCAGCTCACCAACACAGGGGAACACTGAAGCTTTCTTT
NA	TRBJ2-1	TRBV6-2/TRBV6-3	NA	CASSLFLFRDDYEQFF	TGTGCCAGCAGTTTATTTCTTTTTCGGGATGACTATGAGCAGTTCTTC
NA	TRBJ2-7	TRBV2	NA	CASCPQRGAYEQYF	TGTGCCAGCTGTCCCCAAAGGGGGGCCTACGAGCAGTACTTC
TRBD1	TRBJ2-7	TRBV28	NA	CASSLWTGGAYEQYF	TGTGCCAGCAGTTTATGGACAGGGGGCGCGTACGAGCAGTACTTC
NA	TRBJ2-7	TRBV11-3	NA	CASSFSGMPYEQYF	TGTGCCAGCAGCTTCTCAGGGATGCCCTACGAGCAGTACTTC
NA	TRBJ2-4	TRBV7-2	NA	CASSLGGGAGNIQYF	TGTGCCAGCAGCTTAGGCGGGGGCGCGGGAAACATTCAGTACTTC
NA	TRBJ2-3	TRBV7-2	NA	CASSIRQSTDTQYF	TGTGCCAGCAGCATCAGACAGAGCACAGATACGCAGTATTTT
NA	TRBJ1-5	TRBV15	NA	CATSNRDQPQHF	TGTGCCACCAGCAACAGGGATCAGCCCCAGCATTTT
NA	TRBJ1-5	TRBV2	NA	CASSQKRTANQPQHF	TGTGCCAGCAGCCAAAAAAGGACGGCAAATCAGCCCCAGCATTTT
TRBD1	TRBJ1-2	TRBV28	NA	CASARDSNYGYTF	TGTGCCAGCGCTAGGGACAGCAACTATGGCTACACCTTC
NA	TRBJ2-7	TRBV7-7	NA	CASSEQGGEQYF	TGTGCCAGCAGCGAACAGGGTGGCGAGCAGTACTTC
NA	TRBJ1-2	TRBV6-2/TRBV6-3	NA	CASSYVLGKDYGYTF	TGTGCCAGCAGTTACGTTCTAGGAAAGGACTATGGCTACACCTTC
TRBD1	TRBJ2-5	TRBV28	NA	CASRQGGNQETQYF	TGTGCCAGCCGACAGGGTGGGAATCAAGAGACCCAGTACTTC
NA	TRBJ2-7	TRBV10-1	few	CASSDSLDPAYEQYF	TGCGCCAGCAGTGACTCCCTGGATCCGGCCTACGAGCAGTACTTC
NA	TRBJ1-6	TRBV4-3	few	CASSQDSPGGRSPLHF	TGCGCCAGCAGCCAAGATTCGCCGGGGGGACGCTCACCCCTCCACTTT
NA	TRBJ1-1	TRBV2	NA	CASSADTEAFF	TGTGCCAGCAGCGCGGACACTGAAGCTTTCTTT
TRBD1	TRBJ2-7	TRBV28	NA	CASSLFGQAYEQYF	TGTGCCAGCAGTTTATTTGGACAGGCCTACGAGCAGTACTTC
NA	TRBJ2-5	TRBV7-6	few	CASSPHGTRETQYF	TGTGCCAGCAGCCCGCATGGAACCCGAGAGACCCAGTACTTC
NA	TRBJ1-5	TRBV30	NA	CAWSVALEPQHF	TGTGCCTGGAGTGTAGCTCTAGAGCCCCAGCATTTT
TRBD1	TRBJ2-7	TRBV7-2	NA	CASSYDRANSYEQYF	TGTGCCAGCAGCTACGACAGGGCTAACTCCTACGAGCAGTACTTC
NA	TRBJ2-1	TRBV9	NA	CASSGRVPDNEQFF	TGTGCCAGCAGCGGCAGGGTTCCCGACAATGAGCAGTTCTTC
NA	TRBJ2-7	TRBV7-9	once	CASRGEDGGSYEQYF	TGTGCCAGCAGGGGGGAAGACGGCGGTTCCTACGAGCAGTACTTC
NA	TRBJ1-2	TRBV30	NA	CAWSGGNYGYTF	TGTGCCTGGAGTGGGGGGAACTATGGCTACACCTTC
NA	TRBJ1-2	TRBV28	NA	CASSITPGPRGYGYTF	TGTGCCAGCAGTATCACCCCCGGGCCTAGAGGGTATGGCTACACCTTC